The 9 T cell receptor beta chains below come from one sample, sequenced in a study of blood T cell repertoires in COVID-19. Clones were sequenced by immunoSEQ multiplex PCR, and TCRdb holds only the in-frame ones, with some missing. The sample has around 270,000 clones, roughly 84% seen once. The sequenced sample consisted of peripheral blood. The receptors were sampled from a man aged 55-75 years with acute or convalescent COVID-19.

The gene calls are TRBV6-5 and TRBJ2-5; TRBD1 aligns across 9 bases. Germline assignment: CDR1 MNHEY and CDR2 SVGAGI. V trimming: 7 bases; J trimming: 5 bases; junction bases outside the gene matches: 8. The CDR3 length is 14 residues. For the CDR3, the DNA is TGTGCCAGCATCGGGACAGGGTGGAGGGAGACCCAGTACTTC. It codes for CASIGTGWRETQYF.

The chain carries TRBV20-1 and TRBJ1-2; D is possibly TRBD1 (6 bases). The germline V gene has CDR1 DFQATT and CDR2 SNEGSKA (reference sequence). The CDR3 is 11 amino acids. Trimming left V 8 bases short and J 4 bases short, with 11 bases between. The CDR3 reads CSYRVGYGYTF. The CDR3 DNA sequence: TGCAGTTACAGGGTCGGCTATGGCTACACCTTC.

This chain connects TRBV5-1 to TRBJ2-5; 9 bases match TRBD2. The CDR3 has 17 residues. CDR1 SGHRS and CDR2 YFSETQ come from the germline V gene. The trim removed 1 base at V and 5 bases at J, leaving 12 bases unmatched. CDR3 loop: CASSLSPRGGLAETQYF. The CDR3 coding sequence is TGCGCCAGCAGCTTGTCGCCTAGGGGAGGACTAGCGGAGACCCAGTACTTC.

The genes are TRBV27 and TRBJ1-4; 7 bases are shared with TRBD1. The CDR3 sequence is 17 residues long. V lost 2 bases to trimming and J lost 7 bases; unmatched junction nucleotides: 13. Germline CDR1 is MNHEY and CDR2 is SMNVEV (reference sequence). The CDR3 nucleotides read TGTGCCAGCAGTTTAGGTCCGACAGGGCTCTCGGGTGAAAAACTGTTTTTT. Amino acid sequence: CASSLGPTGLSGEKLFF.

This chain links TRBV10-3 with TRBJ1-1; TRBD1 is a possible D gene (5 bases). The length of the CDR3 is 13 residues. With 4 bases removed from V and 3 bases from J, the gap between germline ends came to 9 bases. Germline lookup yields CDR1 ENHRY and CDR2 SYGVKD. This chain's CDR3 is CAISGGGDTEAFF. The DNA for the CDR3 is TGTGCCATCAGTGGGGGGGGTGACACTGAAGCTTTCTTT.

The CDR3 reads CASSIRQGYGYTF. CDR3 bases: TGTGCCAGCAGCATACGACAGGGCTATGGCTACACCTTC. The chain recombines TRBV27 with TRBJ1-2; 7 bases align to TRBD1. Germline loops: CDR1 MNHEY, CDR2 SMNVEV (reference sequence). The CDR3 extends over 13 amino acids. V shed 6 bases, J shed 4 bases, and the junction held 5 bases outside the gene matches.

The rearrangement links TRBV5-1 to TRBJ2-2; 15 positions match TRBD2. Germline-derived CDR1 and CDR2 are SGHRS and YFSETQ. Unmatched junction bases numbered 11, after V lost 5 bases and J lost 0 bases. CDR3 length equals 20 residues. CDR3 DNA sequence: TGCGCCAGCAGTTTACTCCCGGGACTAGCGGGGGGCGCGAACACCGGGGAGCTGTTTTTT. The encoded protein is CASSLLPGLAGGANTGELFF.

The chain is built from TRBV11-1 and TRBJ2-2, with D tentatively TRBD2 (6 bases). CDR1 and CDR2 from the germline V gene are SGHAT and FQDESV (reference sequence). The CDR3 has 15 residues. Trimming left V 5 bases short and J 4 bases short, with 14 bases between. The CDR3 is CASSLRGGSTGELFF. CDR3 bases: TGTGCCAGCAGCCTCCGGGGAGGTTCCACCGGGGAGCTGTTTTTT.

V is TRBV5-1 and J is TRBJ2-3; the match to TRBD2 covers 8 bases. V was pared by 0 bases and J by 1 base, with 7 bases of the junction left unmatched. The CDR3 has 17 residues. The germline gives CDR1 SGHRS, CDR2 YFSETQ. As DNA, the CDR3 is TGCGCCAGCAGCTTGGCCGGAAGCGGGGGTGGCACAGATACGCAGTATTTT. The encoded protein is CASSLAGSGGGTDTQYF.